The rows below give T cell receptor beta chains drawn from one sample of a study of graft-versus-host responses after intestinal transplantation. Profiled with immunoSEQ multiplex PCR; TCRdb holds only in-frame clones, not every one. The sample yields more than 65,000 clones, 85% to 90% seen once. These TCRs' antigens remain unknown. The source was unstimulated CD4+ T cells sorted from spleen or lymph node cells, collected before intestinal transplant. These receptors were obtained from a human donor who received an intestinal transplant. CDR3s include the opening cysteine and the closing phenylalanine or tryptophan. Each record gives: CDR3 length, clone size, J gene, V gene, CDR3 protein. Clone size is given for some rows only: seen once, a few or many times, or a class if the clone is expanded.

15,-,TRBJ2-2,TRBV15,CATSRHGLNTGELFF
16,-,TRBJ2-1,TRBV11-2,CASSPRLALSYNEQFF
15,-,TRBJ2-7,TRBV5-4,CASSLSSGSSYEQYF
16,once,TRBJ2-7,TRBV27,CASRSGLGQGPNEQYF
14,-,TRBJ2-5,TRBV5-1,CASSPQGAGETQYF
13,-,TRBJ1-1,TRBV6-5,CASSYSRNTEAFF
15,once,TRBJ1-3,TRBV6-5,CASSYSPGSGNTIYF
15,many,TRBJ1-4,TRBV7-9,CASSPFGGAGEKLFF
16,few,TRBJ1-5,TRBV19,CASSIVGTGLGQPQHF
15,-,TRBJ2-5,TRBV7-8,CASSLELAGGKTQYF
15,-,TRBJ2-7,TRBV5-1,CASSFRTGSSYEQYF
15,-,TRBJ1-6,TRBV5-1,CASSLGDNYNSPLHF
16,-,TRBJ2-1,TRBV5-4,CASSSRQGSMYNEQFF
14,-,TRBJ2-1,TRBV10-1,CASSPGQADNEQFF
13,few,TRBJ1-2,TRBV10-3,CAISDLKSYGYTF
18,-,TRBJ2-4,TRBV14,CASSQDPPGLGAKNIQYF
11,-,TRBJ2-4,TRBV6-5,CASRGGGIQYF
15,-,TRBJ2-7,TRBV19,CASSIKTGNSYEQYF
11,-,TRBJ1-1,TRBV2,CASGGNTEAFF
10,once,TRBJ1-1,TRBV20-1,CSATRAEAFF
13,-,TRBJ2-3,TRBV28,CASSWGGRDTQYF
14,-,TRBJ2-7,TRBV13,CASSFSGSSYEQYF
14,-,TRBJ2-7,TRBV19,CASSTTSGSYEQYF
12,few,TRBJ1-5,TRBV18,CASSPGQQPQHF
12,once,TRBJ2-7,TRBV2,CASRGGGYEQYF
13,few,TRBJ1-4,TRBV10-3,CAISGTGQEKLFF
15,-,TRBJ2-2,TRBV2,CASTGLAVNTGELFF
16,-,TRBJ1-4,TRBV7-9,CASSLLPGQGYEKLFF
15,-,TRBJ2-3,TRBV6-1,CASSERRGQADTQYF
13,-,TRBJ2-3,TRBV6-1,CASSETLPTREYF
17,-,TRBJ2-1,TRBV7-9,CASSSTASGGDYNEQFF
14,-,TRBJ2-7,TRBV28,CASRGSGRPHEQYF
14,-,TRBJ2-7,TRBV6-6,CASSYERRDYEQYF
18,-,TRBJ1-4,TRBV4-1,CASSFWLSDRGLGEKLFF
15,-,TRBJ2-1,TRBV19,CASSRFYSGSDEQFF
14,-,TRBJ2-5,TRBV7-7,CASSSGQGRETQYF
18,once,TRBJ2-6,TRBV28,CASSLLGQGHSGANVLTF
15,few,TRBJ2-7,TRBV19,CASSIGRTGTYEQYF
14,few,TRBJ1-3,TRBV6-6,CASTPRGVGNTIYF